The rows below give T cell receptor beta chains drawn from one sample of a study of Tregs in tolerant kidney transplant recipients. The data were produced by immunoSEQ multiplex PCR, yet TCRdb's version contains in-frame clones alone and is incomplete. The data contain 100,000 to 150,000 clones, around nine tenths of them singletons. Sequencing input: CD4+ T cells from blood. The source is a human donor in good health. The CDR3 runs from the conserved cysteine through the conserved F or W. A D gene is named only where the DNA matches it firmly. Part of the rows lack a size; the others show once, few, many or a class for expanded clones.

v_gene: TRBV30; j_gene: TRBJ1-6; d_gene: TRBD1; abundance: .; CDR3aa: CAWTPDRGPVLFSPLHF; CDR3nt: TGTGCCTGGACCCCCGACAGGGGGCCGGTCTTATTTTCACCCCTCCACTTT
v_gene: TRBV18; j_gene: TRBJ1-1; d_gene: .; abundance: .; CDR3aa: CASSPPGGRANTEAFF; CDR3nt: TGTGCCAGCTCACCACCGGGCGGGAGGGCGAACACTGAAGCTTTCTTT
v_gene: TRBV9; j_gene: TRBJ2-3; d_gene: TRBD2; abundance: .; CDR3aa: CASSPTGTSNQDTQYF; CDR3nt: TGTGCCAGCAGCCCCACCGGGACTAGTAACCAAGATACGCAGTATTTT
v_gene: TRBV7-6; j_gene: TRBJ2-1; d_gene: .; abundance: .; CDR3aa: CASSPGGSGTEQFF; CDR3nt: TGTGCCAGCAGCCCAGGGGGTAGCGGGACCGAGCAGTTCTTC
v_gene: TRBV6-1; j_gene: TRBJ1-1; d_gene: .; abundance: .; CDR3aa: CASSDFRTVNTEAFF; CDR3nt: TGTGCCAGCAGTGACTTTCGGACGGTGAACACTGAAGCTTTCTTT
v_gene: TRBV11-2; j_gene: TRBJ2-1; d_gene: TRBD1; abundance: .; CDR3aa: CASSTWTGALYEQFF; CDR3nt: TGTGCCAGCAGCACGTGGACAGGGGCCCTCTATGAGCAGTTCTTC
v_gene: TRBV29-1; j_gene: TRBJ1-6; d_gene: TRBD1; abundance: .; CDR3aa: CSVRTGGISPLHF; CDR3nt: TGCAGCGTCCGGACAGGGGGAATCTCACCCCTCCACTTT
v_gene: TRBV2; j_gene: TRBJ1-2; d_gene: TRBD1; abundance: .; CDR3aa: CAIESRQGLNYGYTF; CDR3nt: TGTGCCATCGAGTCGCGACAGGGACTTAACTATGGCTACACCTTC
v_gene: TRBV18; j_gene: TRBJ2-4; d_gene: TRBD1; abundance: .; CDR3aa: CASSPNDRGDGKNIQYF; CDR3nt: TGTGCCAGCTCACCAAACGACAGGGGAGACGGCAAAAACATTCAGTACTTC
v_gene: TRBV10-1; j_gene: TRBJ2-1; d_gene: TRBD2; abundance: .; CDR3aa: CASSAGNLAGQTEQFF; CDR3nt: TGCGCCAGCAGCGCTGGTAACCTAGCGGGACAGACTGAGCAGTTCTTC
v_gene: TRBV7-3; j_gene: TRBJ2-1; d_gene: TRBD1; abundance: few; CDR3aa: CASSFGTVPNEQFF; CDR3nt: TGTGCCAGCAGCTTTGGGACAGTACCCAATGAGCAGTTCTTC
v_gene: TRBV7-6; j_gene: TRBJ2-7; d_gene: TRBD1; abundance: .; CDR3aa: CASSPGQVNEQYF; CDR3nt: TGTGCCAGCAGCCCGGGACAGGTGAATGAGCAGTACTTC
v_gene: TRBV7-9; j_gene: TRBJ1-1; d_gene: .; abundance: .; CDR3aa: CASSVREAFF; CDR3nt: TGTGCCAGCAGCGTAAGGGAAGCTTTCTTT
v_gene: TRBV11-2; j_gene: TRBJ2-1; d_gene: .; abundance: few; CDR3aa: CASSPLNAGTRNFF; CDR3nt: TGTGCCAGCAGCCCATTGAACGCCGGGACGAGAAACTTCTTC
v_gene: TRBV4-1; j_gene: TRBJ2-7; d_gene: TRBD2; abundance: .; CDR3aa: CASSQRAGGPAYEQYF; CDR3nt: TGCGCCAGCAGCCAAAGAGCGGGAGGGCCGGCCTACGAGCAGTACTTC
v_gene: TRBV6-5; j_gene: TRBJ1-4; d_gene: .; abundance: .; CDR3aa: CATFNEKLFF; CDR3nt: TGTGCCACCTTTAATGAAAAACTGTTTTTT
v_gene: TRBV29-1; j_gene: TRBJ2-7; d_gene: TRBD2; abundance: .; CDR3aa: CSVERASGGVEQYF; CDR3nt: TGCAGCGTTGAGAGGGCCAGTGGGGGGGTCGAGCAGTACTTC
v_gene: TRBV7-9; j_gene: TRBJ1-6; d_gene: .; abundance: few; CDR3aa: CASSLRSRSDPLHF; CDR3nt: TGTGCCAGCAGCTTAAGATCACGGTCAGATCCCCTCCACTTT
v_gene: TRBV11-2; j_gene: TRBJ1-1; d_gene: .; abundance: .; CDR3aa: CASSLRLGSLRGTEAFF; CDR3nt: TGTGCCAGCAGCTTAAGATTAGGATCTCTGAGGGGGACTGAAGCTTTCTTT
v_gene: TRBV6-5; j_gene: TRBJ2-5; d_gene: TRBD1; abundance: .; CDR3aa: CASRWDSQETQYF; CDR3nt: TGTGCCAGCAGATGGGACAGTCAAGAGACCCAGTACTTC
v_gene: TRBV10-3; j_gene: TRBJ1-4; d_gene: .; abundance: .; CDR3aa: CAISLGTSAEKLFF; CDR3nt: TGTGCCATCAGTCTCGGGACGTCGGCTGAAAAACTGTTTTTT
v_gene: TRBV7-9; j_gene: TRBJ2-3; d_gene: .; abundance: .; CDR3aa: CASSLGVATGRGSPDTQYF; CDR3nt: TGTGCCAGCAGCTTAGGGGTCGCTACAGGGAGAGGCAGTCCAGATACGCAGTATTTT